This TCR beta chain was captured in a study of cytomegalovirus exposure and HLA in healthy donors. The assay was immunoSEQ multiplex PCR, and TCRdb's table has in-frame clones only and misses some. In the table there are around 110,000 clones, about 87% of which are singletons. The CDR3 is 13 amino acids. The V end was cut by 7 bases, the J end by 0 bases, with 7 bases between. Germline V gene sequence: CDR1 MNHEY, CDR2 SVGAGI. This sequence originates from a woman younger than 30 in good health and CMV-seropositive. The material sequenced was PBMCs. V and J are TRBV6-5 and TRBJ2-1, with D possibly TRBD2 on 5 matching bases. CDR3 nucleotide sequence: TGTGCCAGCATGGGGAGCTCCTACAATGAGCAGTTCTTC. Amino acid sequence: CASMGSSYNEQFF.